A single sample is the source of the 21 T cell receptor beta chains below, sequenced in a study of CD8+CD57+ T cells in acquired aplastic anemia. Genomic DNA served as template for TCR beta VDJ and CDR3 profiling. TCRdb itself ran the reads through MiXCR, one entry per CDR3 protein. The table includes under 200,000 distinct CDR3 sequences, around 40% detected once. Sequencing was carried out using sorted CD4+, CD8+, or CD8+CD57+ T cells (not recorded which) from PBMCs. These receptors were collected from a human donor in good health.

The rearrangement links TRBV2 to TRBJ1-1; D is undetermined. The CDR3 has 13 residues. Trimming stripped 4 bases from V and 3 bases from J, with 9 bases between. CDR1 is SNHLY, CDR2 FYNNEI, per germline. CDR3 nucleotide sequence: TGTGCCAGCAGTGTTCTGGGAGACACTGAAGCTTTCTTT. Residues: CASSVLGDTEAFF.

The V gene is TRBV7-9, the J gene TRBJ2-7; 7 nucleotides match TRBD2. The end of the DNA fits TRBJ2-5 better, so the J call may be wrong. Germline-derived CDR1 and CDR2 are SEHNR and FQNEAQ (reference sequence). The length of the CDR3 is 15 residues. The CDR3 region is CASSPSSGRGETQYF. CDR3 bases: TGTGCCAGCAGCCCGTCTTCGGGGAGGGGAGAGACCCAGTACTTC.

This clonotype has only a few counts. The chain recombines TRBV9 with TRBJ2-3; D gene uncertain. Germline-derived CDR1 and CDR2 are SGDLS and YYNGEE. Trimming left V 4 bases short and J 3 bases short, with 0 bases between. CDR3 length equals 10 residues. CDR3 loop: CASSTDTQYF. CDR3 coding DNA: TGTGCCAGCAGCACAGATACGCAGTATTTT.

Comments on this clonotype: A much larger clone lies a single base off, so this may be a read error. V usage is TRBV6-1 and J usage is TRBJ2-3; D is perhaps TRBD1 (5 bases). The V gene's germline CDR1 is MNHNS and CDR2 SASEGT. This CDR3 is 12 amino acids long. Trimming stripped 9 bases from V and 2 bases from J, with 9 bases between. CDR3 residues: CASAGSTDTQYF. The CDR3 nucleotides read TGTGCCAGTGCAGGGTCCACAGATACGCAGTATTTT.

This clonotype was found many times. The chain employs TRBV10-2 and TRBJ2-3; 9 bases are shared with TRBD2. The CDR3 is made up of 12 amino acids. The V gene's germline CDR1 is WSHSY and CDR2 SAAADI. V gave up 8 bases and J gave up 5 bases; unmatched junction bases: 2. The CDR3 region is CASRLAVDTQYF. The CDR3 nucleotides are TGCGCCAGCCGACTAGCGGTAGATACGCAGTATTTT.

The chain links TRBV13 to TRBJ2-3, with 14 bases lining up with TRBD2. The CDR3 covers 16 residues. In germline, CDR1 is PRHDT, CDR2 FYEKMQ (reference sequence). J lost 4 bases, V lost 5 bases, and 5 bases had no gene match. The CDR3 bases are TGTGCCAGCAGCGAAATGACTAGCGGGGGGGCAGATACGCAGTATTTT. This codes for CASSEMTSGGADTQYF.

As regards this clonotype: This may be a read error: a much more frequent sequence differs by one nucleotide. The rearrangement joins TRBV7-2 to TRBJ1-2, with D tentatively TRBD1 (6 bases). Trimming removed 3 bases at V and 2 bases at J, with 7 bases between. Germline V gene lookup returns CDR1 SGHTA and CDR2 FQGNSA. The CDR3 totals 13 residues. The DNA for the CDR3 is TGTGCCAGCAGCTTCGACAGGAACTATGGCTACACCTTC. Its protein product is CASSFDRNYGYTF.

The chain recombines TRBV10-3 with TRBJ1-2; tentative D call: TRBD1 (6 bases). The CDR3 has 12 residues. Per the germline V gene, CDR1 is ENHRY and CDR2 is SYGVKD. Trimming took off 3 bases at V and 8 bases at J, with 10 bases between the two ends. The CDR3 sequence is CAISEQGAGYTF. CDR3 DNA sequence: TGTGCCATCAGTGAACAGGGTGCGGGCTACACCTTC.

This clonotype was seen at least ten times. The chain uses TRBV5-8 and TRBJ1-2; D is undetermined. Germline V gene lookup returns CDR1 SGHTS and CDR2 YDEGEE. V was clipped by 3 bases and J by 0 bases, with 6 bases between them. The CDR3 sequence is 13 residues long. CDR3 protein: CASSSTTNYGYTF. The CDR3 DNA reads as TGTGCCAGCAGCTCGACGACTAACTATGGCTACACCTTC.

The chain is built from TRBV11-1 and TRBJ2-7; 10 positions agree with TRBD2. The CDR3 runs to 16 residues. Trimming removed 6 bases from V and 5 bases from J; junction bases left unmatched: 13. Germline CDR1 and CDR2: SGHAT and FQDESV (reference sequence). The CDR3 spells CASRPRTSGVWDEQYF. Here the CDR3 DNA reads TGTGCCAGCAGACCCCGAACTAGCGGGGTTTGGGACGAGCAGTACTTC.

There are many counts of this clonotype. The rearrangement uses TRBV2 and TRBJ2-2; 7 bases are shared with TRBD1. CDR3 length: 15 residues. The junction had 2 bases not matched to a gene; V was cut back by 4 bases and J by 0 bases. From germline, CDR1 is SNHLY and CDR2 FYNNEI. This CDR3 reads CASSGGGANTGELFF. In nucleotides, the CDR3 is TGTGCCAGCAGTGGAGGGGGCGCGAACACCGGGGAGCTGTTTTTT.

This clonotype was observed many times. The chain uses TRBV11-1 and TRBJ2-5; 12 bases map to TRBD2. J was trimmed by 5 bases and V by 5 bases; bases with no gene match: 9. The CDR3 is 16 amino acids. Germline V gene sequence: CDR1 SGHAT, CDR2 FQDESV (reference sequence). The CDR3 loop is CASSPWTSGTGETQYF. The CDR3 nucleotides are TGTGCCAGCAGCCCTTGGACTAGCGGGACTGGGGAGACCCAGTACTTC.

CDR3 DNA: TGCGCCAGCAGCCGGCCGGCTGGGGCGGGAGGGAACACCGGGGAGCTGTTTTTT. It is translated as CASSRPAGAGGNTGELFF. The genes are TRBV4-1 and TRBJ2-2; the match to TRBD2 covers 8 bases. V dropped 4 bases and J dropped 1; count of bases not matched to a gene: 11. The V gene's germline CDR1 is MGHRA and CDR2 YSYEKL. There are 18 residues in the CDR3.

This CDR3 is CASSLAGGAASTDTQYF. The DNA of the CDR3 is TGTGCCAGCAGTCTAGCGGGGGGCGCCGCTAGCACAGATACGCAGTATTTT. V gene TRBV25-1 combines with J gene TRBJ2-3, with 11 nucleotides matching TRBD2. Trimming removed 5 bases from V and 0 bases from J; junction bases left unmatched: 7. Per the germline V gene, CDR1 is MGHDK and CDR2 is SYGVNS. This CDR3 contains 17 residues.

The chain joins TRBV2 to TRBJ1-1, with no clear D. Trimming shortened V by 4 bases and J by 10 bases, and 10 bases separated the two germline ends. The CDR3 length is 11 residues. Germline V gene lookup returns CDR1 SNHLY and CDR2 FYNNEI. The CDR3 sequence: CASSGAAVAFF. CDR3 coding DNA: TGTGCCAGCAGTGGCGCGGCGGTAGCTTTCTTT. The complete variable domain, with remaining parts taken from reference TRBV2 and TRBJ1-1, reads EPEVTQTPSHQVTQMGQEVILRCVPISNHLYFYWYRQILGQKVEFLVSFYNNEISEKSEIFDDQFSVERPDGSNFTLKIRSTKLEDSAMYFCASSGAAVAFFGQGTRLTVV.

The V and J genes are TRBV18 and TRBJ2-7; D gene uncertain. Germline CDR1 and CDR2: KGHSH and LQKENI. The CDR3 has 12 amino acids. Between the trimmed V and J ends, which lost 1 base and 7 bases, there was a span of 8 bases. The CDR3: CASSPQPPEQYF. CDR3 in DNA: TGTGCCAGCTCACCACAGCCTCCTGAGCAGTACTTC.

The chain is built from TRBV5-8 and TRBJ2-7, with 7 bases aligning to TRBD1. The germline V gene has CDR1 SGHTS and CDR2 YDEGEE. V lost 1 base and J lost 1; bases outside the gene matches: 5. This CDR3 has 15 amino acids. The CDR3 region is CASSLWTGVSYEQYF. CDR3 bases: TGTGCCAGCAGCTTGTGGACAGGAGTTTCCTACGAGCAGTACTTC. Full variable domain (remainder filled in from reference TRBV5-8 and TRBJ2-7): EAGVTQSPTHLIKTRGQQATLRCSPISGHTSVYWYQQALGLGLQFLLWYDEGEERNRGNFPPRFSGRQFPNYSSELNVNALELEDSALYLCASSLWTGVSYEQYFGPGTRLTVT.

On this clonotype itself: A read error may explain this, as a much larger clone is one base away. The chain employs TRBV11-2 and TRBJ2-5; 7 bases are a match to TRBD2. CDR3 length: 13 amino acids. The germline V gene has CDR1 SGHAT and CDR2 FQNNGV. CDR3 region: CASTQGLQEIQYF. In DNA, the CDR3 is TGTGCCAGCACTCAGGGACTACAAGAGATCCAGTACTTC.

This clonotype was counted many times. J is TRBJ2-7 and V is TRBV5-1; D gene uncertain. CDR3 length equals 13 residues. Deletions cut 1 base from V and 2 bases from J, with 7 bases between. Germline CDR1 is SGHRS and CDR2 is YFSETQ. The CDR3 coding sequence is TGCGCCAGCAGCTTGCCCGACACCTACGAGCAGTACTTC. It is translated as CASSLPDTYEQYF. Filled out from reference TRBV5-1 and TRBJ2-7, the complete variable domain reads KAGVTQTPRYLIKTRGQQVTLSCSPISGHRSVSWYQQTPGQGLQFLFEYFSETQRNKGNFPGRFSGRQFSNSRSEMNVSTLELGDSALYLCASSLPDTYEQYFGPGTRLTVT.

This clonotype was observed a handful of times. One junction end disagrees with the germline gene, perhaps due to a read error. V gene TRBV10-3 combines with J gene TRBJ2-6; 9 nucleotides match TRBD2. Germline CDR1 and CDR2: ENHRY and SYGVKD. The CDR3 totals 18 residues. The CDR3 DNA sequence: TGTGCCAGCAGTTCCACCTCGCGGGGGGGCGAGGGGGCCAACGTCCTGACTTTC. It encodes CASSSTSRGGEGANVLTF.

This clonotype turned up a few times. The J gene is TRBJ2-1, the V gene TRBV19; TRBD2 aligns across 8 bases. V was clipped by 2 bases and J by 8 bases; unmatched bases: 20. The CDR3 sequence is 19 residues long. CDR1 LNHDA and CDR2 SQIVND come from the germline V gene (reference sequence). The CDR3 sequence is CASSISFTSGIMEVDEQFF. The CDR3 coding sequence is TGTGCCAGTAGTATAAGTTTCACTAGCGGCATAATGGAAGTAGATGAGCAGTTCTTC.